A single sample is the source of the 4 T cell receptor beta chains below, sequenced in a study of T cell changes during pregnancy in multiple sclerosis. The method was immunoSEQ multiplex PCR; TCRdb's version includes in-frame clones alone and lacks a portion of them. The sample shows 64,000 or so clones, 92% of them seen only once. The specimen comprised peripheral blood, sampled in the first trimester of pregnancy. The receptors originated from a female donor with multiple sclerosis, enrolled in a pregnancy study.

This clone is a singleton in its sample. The chain carries TRBV9 and TRBJ1-2; D might be TRBD1 (5 bases). V was pared by 0 bases and J by 4 bases, with 13 bases between. Looked up from germline, CDR1 is SGDLS and CDR2 is YYNGEE. The CDR3 sequence is 15 residues long. The CDR3 protein is CASSVAGGRSYGYTF. CDR3 DNA: TGTGCCAGCAGCGTAGCCGGGGGACGGAGCTATGGCTACACCTTC. Full variable domain (remainder filled in from reference TRBV9 and TRBJ1-2): DSGVTQTPKHLITATGQRVTLRCSPRSGDLSVYWYQQSLDQGLQFLIQYYNGEERAKGNILERFSAQQFPDLHSELNLSSLELGDSALYFCASSVAGGRSYGYTFGSGTRLTVV.

The chain recombines TRBV6-5 with TRBJ2-7, with D possibly TRBD1 on 5 matching bases. The germline V gene has CDR1 MNHEY and CDR2 SVGAGI. Trimming pared 6 bases from V and 3 bases from J, leaving 12 bases between. There are 13 residues in the CDR3. The CDR3 DNA is TGTGCCAGCAGCCGACAGACCAACTACGAGCAGTACTTC. It yields the protein CASSRQTNYEQYF.

This clone was counted a single time. The J gene is TRBJ2-7, the V gene TRBV7-9; no firm D call. Trimming took 1 base from V and 4 from J, leaving 5 bases between them. The CDR3 is 12 amino acids. The germline CDR1 and CDR2 sequences are SEHNR and FQNEAQ (reference sequence). Here the CDR3 reads CASSLDIYEQYF. The CDR3 bases are TGTGCCAGCAGCTTAGACATATACGAGCAGTACTTC.

This clone has a single count. V and J are TRBV27 and TRBJ2-5, with a weak D call TRBD2 (5 bases). CDR1 and CDR2 from the germline V gene are MNHEY and SMNVEV (reference sequence). V was clipped by 2 bases and J by 1 base, with 8 bases between them. The length of the CDR3 is 14 residues. The CDR3 loop is CASSLGRVQETQYF. The CDR3 coding sequence is TGTGCCAGCAGTTTAGGGCGGGTCCAAGAGACCCAGTACTTC.